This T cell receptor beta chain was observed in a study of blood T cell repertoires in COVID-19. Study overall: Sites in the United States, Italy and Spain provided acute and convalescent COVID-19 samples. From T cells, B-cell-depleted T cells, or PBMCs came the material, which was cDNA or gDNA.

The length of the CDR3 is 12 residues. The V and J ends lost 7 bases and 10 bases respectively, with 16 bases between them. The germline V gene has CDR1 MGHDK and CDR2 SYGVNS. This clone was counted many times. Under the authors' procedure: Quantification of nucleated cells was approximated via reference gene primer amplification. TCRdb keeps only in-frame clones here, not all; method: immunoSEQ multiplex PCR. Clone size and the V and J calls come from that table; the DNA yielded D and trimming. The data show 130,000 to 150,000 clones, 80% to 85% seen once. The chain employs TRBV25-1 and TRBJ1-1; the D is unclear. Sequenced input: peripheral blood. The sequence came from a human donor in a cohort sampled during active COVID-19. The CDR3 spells CASTPGRVGAFF. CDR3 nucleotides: TGTGCCAGCACCCCCGGGAGGGTCGGAGCTTTCTTT.